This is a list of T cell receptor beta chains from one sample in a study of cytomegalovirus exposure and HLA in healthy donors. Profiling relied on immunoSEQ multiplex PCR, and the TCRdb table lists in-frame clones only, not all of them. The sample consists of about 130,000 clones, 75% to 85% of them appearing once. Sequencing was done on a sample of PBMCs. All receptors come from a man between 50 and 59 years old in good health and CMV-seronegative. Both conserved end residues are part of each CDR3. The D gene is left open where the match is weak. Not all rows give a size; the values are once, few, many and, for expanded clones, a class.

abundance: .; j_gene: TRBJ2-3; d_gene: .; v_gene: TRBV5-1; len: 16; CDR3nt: TGCGCCAGCAGCCTGATGACGGACTCTAGCACAGATACGCAGTATTTT; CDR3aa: CASSLMTDSSTDTQYF
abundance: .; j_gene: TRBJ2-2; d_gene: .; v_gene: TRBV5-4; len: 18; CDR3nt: TGTGCCAGCAGCTCCTTGGTCGCCCCAATTAGAGACACCGGGGAGCTGTTTTTT; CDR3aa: CASSSLVAPIRDTGELFF
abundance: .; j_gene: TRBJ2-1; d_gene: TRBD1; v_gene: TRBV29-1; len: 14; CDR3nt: TGCAGCGTTGGAGCCGGGACAGGGGTAGGGGAGCAGTTCTTC; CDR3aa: CSVGAGTGVGEQFF
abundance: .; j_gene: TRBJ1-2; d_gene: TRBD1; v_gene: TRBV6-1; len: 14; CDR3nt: TGTGCCAGCAGTTATTTGGACAGGGATGTCGGCTACACCTTC; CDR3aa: CASSYLDRDVGYTF
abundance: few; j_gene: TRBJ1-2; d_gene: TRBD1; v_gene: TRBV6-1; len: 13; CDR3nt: TGTGCCAGCGATACCGGGACAGGGGCGAGCTACACCTTC; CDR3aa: CASDTGTGASYTF
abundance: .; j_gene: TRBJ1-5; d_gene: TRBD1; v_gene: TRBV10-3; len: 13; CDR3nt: TGTGCCATCAGAACCGGGACAGGGCAGCCCCAGCATTTT; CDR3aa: CAIRTGTGQPQHF
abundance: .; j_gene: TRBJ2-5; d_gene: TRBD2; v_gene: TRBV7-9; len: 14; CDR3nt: TGTGCCAGCAGCCATCGACTAGCAATCGAGACCCAGTACTTC; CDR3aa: CASSHRLAIETQYF
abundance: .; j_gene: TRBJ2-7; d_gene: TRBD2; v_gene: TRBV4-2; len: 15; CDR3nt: TGTGCCAGCAGCAGTAGCGGGGGGGAAACCTACGAGCAGTACTTC; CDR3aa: CASSSSGGETYEQYF
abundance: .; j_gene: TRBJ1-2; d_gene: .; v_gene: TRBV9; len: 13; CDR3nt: TGTGCCAGCAGCGTAGTGGGGGCGAATGGCTACACCTTC; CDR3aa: CASSVVGANGYTF
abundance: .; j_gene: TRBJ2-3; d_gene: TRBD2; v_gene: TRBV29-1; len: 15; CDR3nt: TGCAGCGCCTTTACTAGCGGGGGGTTCACAGATACGCAGTATTTT; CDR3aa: CSAFTSGGFTDTQYF
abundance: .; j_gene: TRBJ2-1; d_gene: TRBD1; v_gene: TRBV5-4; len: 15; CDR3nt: TGTGCCAGCAGCTTGCGGACAGGGGACAGGAATGAGCAGTTCTTC; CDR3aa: CASSLRTGDRNEQFF
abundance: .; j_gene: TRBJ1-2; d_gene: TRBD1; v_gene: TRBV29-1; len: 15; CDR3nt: TGCAGCGTTGAGGGGACAGGTTGGAGGTCGGATGGCTACACCTTC; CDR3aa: CSVEGTGWRSDGYTF
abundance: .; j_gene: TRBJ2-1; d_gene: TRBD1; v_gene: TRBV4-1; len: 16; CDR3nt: TGCGCCAGCAGGCATCTTGGACAGGGGACCTACAATGAGCAGTTCTTC; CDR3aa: CASRHLGQGTYNEQFF
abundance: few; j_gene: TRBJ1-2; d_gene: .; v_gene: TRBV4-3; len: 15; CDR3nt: TGCGCCAGCAGCCAAGCGGACAGAGCTAACTATGGCTACACCTTC; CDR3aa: CASSQADRANYGYTF
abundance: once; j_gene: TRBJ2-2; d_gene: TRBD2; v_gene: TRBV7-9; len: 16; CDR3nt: TGTGCCAGCAGCCCTAGGGCTAGCGGCAGTCCCGGGGAGCTGTTTTTT; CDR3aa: CASSPRASGSPGELFF
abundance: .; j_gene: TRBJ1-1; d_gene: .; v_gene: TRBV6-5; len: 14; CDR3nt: TGTGCCAGCAGGGGGGGGCCCGGGAACACTGAAGCTTTCTTT; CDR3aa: CASRGGPGNTEAFF
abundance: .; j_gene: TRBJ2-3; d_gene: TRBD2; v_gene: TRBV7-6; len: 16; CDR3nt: TGTGCCAGCAGCTTAGAGGTGGGGGGGAACACAGATACGCAGTATTTT; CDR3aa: CASSLEVGGNTDTQYF
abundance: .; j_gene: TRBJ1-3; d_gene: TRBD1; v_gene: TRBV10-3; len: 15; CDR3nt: TGTGCCATCAGCCTCCTGGGGACAGGGGGAGACACCATATATTTT; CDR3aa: CAISLLGTGGDTIYF
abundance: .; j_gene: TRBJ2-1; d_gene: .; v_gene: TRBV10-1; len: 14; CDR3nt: TGCGCCAGCAGTGAGTCGACAGCCTACAATGAGCAGTTCTTC; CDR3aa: CASSESTAYNEQFF
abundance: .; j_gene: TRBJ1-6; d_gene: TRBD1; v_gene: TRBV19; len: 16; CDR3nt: TGTGCCAGTAGTATGGGAACCGGGACAGAGGGTTCACCCCTCCACTTT; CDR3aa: CASSMGTGTEGSPLHF
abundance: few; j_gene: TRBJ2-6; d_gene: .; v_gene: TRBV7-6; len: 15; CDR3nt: TGTGCCAGCAGCCCACAGTTCTCTGGGGCCAACGTCCTGACTTTC; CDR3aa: CASSPQFSGANVLTF
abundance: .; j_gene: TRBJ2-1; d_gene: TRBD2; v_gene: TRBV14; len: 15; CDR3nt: TGTGCCAGCAGCCCCCTAGCGGGACCCTACAATGAGCAGTTCTTC; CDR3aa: CASSPLAGPYNEQFF
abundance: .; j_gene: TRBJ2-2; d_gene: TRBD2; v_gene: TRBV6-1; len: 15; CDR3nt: TGTGCCAGCACCCCGACTAGCGGGGACACCGGGGAGCTGTTTTTT; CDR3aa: CASTPTSGDTGELFF
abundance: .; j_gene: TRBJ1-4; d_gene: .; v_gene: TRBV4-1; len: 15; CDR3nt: TGCGCCAGCAGCCAAGTGCAGGGCAATAATGAAAAACTGTTTTTT; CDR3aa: CASSQVQGNNEKLFF
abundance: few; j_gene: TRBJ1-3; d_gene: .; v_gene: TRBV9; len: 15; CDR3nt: TGTGCCAGCAGCGCCACAGGGAGCTCTGGAAACACCATATATTTT; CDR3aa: CASSATGSSGNTIYF
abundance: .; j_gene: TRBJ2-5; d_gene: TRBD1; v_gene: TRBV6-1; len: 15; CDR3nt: TGTGCCAGCAGTGGAACCGGGACAGACCAAGAGACCCAGTACTTC; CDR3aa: CASSGTGTDQETQYF
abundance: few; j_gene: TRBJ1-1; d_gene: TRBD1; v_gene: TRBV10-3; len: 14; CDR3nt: TGTGCCATCAGTGGAGACAGGGGGAACACTGAAGCTTTCTTT; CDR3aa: CAISGDRGNTEAFF
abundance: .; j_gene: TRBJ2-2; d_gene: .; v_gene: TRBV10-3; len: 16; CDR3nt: TGTGCCATCAGTGGGAACAGGTTGAGTAACACCGGGGAGCTGTTTTTT; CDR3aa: CAISGNRLSNTGELFF
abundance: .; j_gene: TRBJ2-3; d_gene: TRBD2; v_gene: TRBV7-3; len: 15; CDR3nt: TGTGCCGGCAGCTATTCTAGCGGAAACTCAGATACGCAGTATTTT; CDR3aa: CAGSYSSGNSDTQYF
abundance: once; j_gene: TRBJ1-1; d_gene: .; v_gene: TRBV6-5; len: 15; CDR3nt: TGTGCCAGCAGTTACTCGAGGGGGACGAACACTGAAGCTTTCTTT; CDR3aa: CASSYSRGTNTEAFF
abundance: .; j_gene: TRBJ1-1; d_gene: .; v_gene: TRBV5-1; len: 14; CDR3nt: TGCGCCAGCAGCTTGGGGCTCATGAACACTGAAGCTTTCTTT; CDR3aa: CASSLGLMNTEAFF
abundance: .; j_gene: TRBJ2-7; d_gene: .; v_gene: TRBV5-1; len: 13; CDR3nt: TGCGCCAGCAGCTTGGACTATTCGGGGGAGCAGTACTTC; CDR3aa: CASSLDYSGEQYF
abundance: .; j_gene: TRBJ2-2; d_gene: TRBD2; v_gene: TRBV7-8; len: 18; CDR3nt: TGTGCCAGCAGCTCCCGGCAAGGGACTAGCGGGGGCGACGGGGAGCTGTTTTTT; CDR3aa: CASSSRQGTSGGDGELFF
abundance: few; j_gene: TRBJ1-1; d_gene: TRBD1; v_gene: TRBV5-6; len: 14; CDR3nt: TGTGCCAGCAGCGTGACAGGGTTGAACACTGAAGCTTTCTTT; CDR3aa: CASSVTGLNTEAFF
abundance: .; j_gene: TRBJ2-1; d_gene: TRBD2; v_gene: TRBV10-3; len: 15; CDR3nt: TGTGCCATCAATGCCGCGGGGGGGCCTTTTAATGAGCAGTTCTTC; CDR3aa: CAINAAGGPFNEQFF
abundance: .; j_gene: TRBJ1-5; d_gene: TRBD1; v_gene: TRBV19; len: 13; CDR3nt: TGTGCCAGTACCAGGGACAGGAATCAGCCCCAGCATTTT; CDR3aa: CASTRDRNQPQHF
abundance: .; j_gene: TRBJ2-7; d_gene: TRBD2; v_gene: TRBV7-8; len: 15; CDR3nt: TGTGCCAGCAGCTCCAGACGACTAGCGGGCTACGAGCAGTACTTC; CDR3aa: CASSSRRLAGYEQYF
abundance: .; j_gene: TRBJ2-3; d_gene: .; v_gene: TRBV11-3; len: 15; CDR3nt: TGTGCCAGCAGCTTAGGAGGAGGGGAGGCAGATACGCAGTATTTT; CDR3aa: CASSLGGGEADTQYF
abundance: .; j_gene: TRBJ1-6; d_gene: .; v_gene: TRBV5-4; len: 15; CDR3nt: TGTGCCAGCAGCTTGGAGGAGGGAAACAGTTCACCCCTCCACTTT; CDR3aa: CASSLEEGNSSPLHF
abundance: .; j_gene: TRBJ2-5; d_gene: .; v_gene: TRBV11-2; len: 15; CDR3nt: TGTGCCAGCAGCTACTCCGACGGGGGCCAAGAGACCCAGTACTTC; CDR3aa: CASSYSDGGQETQYF
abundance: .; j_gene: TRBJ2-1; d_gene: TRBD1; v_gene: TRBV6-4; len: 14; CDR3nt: TGTGCCAGCAGTGACTCTCAGGGGGCTAATGAGCAGTTCTTC; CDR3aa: CASSDSQGANEQFF
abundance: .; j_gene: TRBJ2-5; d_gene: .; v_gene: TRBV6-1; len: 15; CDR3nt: TGTGCCAGCAGTGCCAATCCAGGCAACCAAGAGACCCAGTACTTC; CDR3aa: CASSANPGNQETQYF
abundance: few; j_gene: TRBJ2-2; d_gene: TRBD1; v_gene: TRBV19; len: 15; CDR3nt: TGTGCCAGTAGTATGACAGGGATGAACACCGGGGAGCTGTTTTTT; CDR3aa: CASSMTGMNTGELFF
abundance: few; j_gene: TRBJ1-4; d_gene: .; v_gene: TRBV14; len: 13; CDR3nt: TGTGCCAGCAGCCAACCGGGTAATGAAAAACTGTTTTTT; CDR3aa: CASSQPGNEKLFF
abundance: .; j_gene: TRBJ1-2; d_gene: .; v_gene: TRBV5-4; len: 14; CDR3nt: TGTGCCAGCAGCTTGGAACAAGGAGACTATGGCTACACCTTC; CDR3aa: CASSLEQGDYGYTF
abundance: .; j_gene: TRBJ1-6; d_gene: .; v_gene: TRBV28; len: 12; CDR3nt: TGTGCCAGCAGTTTCAGGGATTCACCCCTCCACTTT; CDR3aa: CASSFRDSPLHF